This T cell receptor (beta chain) was observed in a study of T cell responses to AZD1222 COVID-19 vaccine (dated by TCRdb to the early 2020s). Study-wide context: A total of just over 230 trial participants underwent TCR sequencing, of whom about 200 received two doses of AZD1222 and some 26 received two doses of the MenACWY control vaccine. Enrollment into the trials was organized by age into subgroups of 18-55, 56-69 and 70-plus years, and those subgroups contained roughly 140, 27 and 60 TCR-sequenced participants, respectively.

The CDR3 regions of human TCRbeta chains were subjected to immunosequencing. On the authors' methods: Repertoire TCRs were checked for matches against a reference library of SARS-CoV-2-specific TCRs that had been generated using the MIRA antigen-specificity platform. Breadth was defined as the fraction of unique TCRs that were SARS-CoV-2-associated. Depth was defined as the fraction of total T cells that were SARS-CoV-2-associated. Each spike-specific TCR was assigned to its reactive spike region and to a CD4 or CD8 class using the MIRA data. Log10-transformed breadth and depth values were compared by one-way ANOVA with Sidak's multiple comparisons tests. TCRdb took over this immuneACCESS table, retaining in-frame rearrangements with V and J assigned. Such tables are incomplete; in checked studies, under half of the missing clones stem from an unresolved V gene, and the remainder is unexplained. V, J and clone size reflect that table, while D and trimming were determined from the DNA. The table for this sample lists around 200,000 clones; 90% to 95% of them were counted only once. Around 1% of the sample is held by the ten biggest clonotypes.

Read against the paper, the sample's time point label means: about 28 days (+/-7) after the second vaccine dose. Interpreted using the paper, the treatment or condition label stands for: meningococcal conjugate vaccine given as trial control. Vaccinee samples were obtained from the UK trials COV001 and COV002, which included a single-blind randomized controlled phase 2/3 trial of AZD1222 (ChAdOx1 nCoV-19) in healthy adults. For TCRbeta chain sequencing, PBMC samples were collected from trial participants at day 0 and at day 28 after the second dose. CDR3 length: 16 amino acids, cysteine to phenylalanine. The read is trimmed to its CDR3 DNA, 48 bases read in frame from base 1. V is cut by 2 bases and J by 1 base, and the space between the germline ends is 14 bases. The germline V gene sets CDR1 to SGHAT and CDR2 to FQNNGV. What the authors observed across the whole study: Reportedly, close to half of the unique spike-specific TCRs recognized epitopes lying outside the regions that are mutated in the B.1.351 and B.1.1.7 variants. The 56-69-year group was small, and its depth increase did not reach significance, likely because of low power. Vaccine-associated CD4 TCRs spanned the whole spike protein, with dominant responses in regions 160-218 and 743-854. Because no samples from the day 14 peak response were available, repertoires could be characterized only after the peak T cell response. Most participants were white British and females outnumbered males, and the authors suggested that clonal diversity may have been underestimated. After two AZD1222 doses, spike-specific TCR breadth and depth were significantly higher than at day 0 and than in MenACWY recipients. Conclusions about previously exposed vaccinees were limited because only six AZD1222 recipients were SARS-CoV-2 seropositive at baseline.

For this clone: There is no known antigen for this receptor. Base qualities are not at hand, and no much larger clone is one base apart.

The TCR sequence derives from an adult who received the MenACWY meningococcal vaccine as a control. The rearrangement combines TRBV11-2 with TRBJ2-5; the D gene lacks a confident call. Sample: peripheral blood, taken 28 days after the second dose of the MenACWY control vaccine. The sequenced DNA: TGTGCCAGCAGCTTATTCCCCCCGGGCTCCCAAGAGACCCAGTACTTC. Its translation reads: CASSLFPPGSQETQYF.